The entry below gives a single T cell receptor beta chain sequence along with its context. What it recognizes is unknown. The data originate from a study of PD-1 blockade in classical Hodgkin lymphoma. Study information: Patients received nivolumab 3 mg/kg intravenously every 2 weeks.

This table comes from immunoSEQ multiplex PCR, and its TCRdb copy is limited to in-frame clones, with some not included. In the table there are roughly 90,000 clones, approximately 80% of which are singletons. Each patient relapsed following autologous stem cell transplantation, and prior brentuximab vedotin exposure differed. Germline CDR1 is MNHNS and CDR2 is SASEGT. With V trimmed by 8 bases and J by 5 bases, 9 bases remained unmatched. The CDR3 is 14 amino acids. General study points: In CD4+ cells, TCR diversity went up significantly by C4D1, but in CD8+ cells it did not. The diversity seen at baseline in complete responders resembled that of newly diagnosed patients. Nivolumab initiation under 1 year post-ASCT meant exclusion.

The TCR originated in a human donor with classical Hodgkin lymphoma. The chain couples TRBV6-1 to TRBJ2-7, with 10 bases identical to TRBD1. This material consisted of peripheral blood mononuclear cells (PBMCs), taken before the second cycle of nivolumab. The CDR3 bases are TGTGCCAGCTGGGGGGACAGGGGAACCCACGAGCAGTACTTC. Its protein is CASWGDRGTHEQYF.